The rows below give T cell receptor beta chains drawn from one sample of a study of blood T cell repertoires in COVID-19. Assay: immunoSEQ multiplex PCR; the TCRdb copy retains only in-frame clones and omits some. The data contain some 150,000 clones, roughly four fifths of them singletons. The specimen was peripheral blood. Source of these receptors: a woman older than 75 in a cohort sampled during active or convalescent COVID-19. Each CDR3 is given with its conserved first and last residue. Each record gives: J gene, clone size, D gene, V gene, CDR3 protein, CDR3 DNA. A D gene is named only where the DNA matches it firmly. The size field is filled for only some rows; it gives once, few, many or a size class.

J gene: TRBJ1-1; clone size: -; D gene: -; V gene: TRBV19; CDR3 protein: CASSDLSGPNTEAFF; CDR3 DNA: TGTGCCAGTAGTGATCTTAGCGGCCCGAACACTGAAGCTTTCTTT
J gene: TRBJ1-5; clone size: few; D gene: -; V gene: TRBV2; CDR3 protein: CASRGVSNQPQHF; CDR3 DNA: TGTGCCAGCAGGGGCGTTTCCAATCAGCCCCAGCATTTT
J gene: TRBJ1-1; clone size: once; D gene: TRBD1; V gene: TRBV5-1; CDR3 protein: CASSLADRGITEAFF; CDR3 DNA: TGCGCCAGCAGCTTGGCCGACAGGGGTATCACTGAAGCTTTCTTT
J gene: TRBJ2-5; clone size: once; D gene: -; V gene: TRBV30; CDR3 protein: CAWSVIKGQAYF; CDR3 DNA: TGTGCCTGGAGTGTTATCAAGGGACAAGCTTACTTC
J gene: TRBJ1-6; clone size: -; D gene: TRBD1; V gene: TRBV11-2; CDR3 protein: CASSLGQGGNSPLHF; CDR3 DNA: TGTGCCAGCAGCTTAGGACAGGGAGGTAATTCACCCCTCCACTTT
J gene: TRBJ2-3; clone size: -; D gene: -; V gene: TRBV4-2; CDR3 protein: CASSQDRGADTQYF; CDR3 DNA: TGTGCCAGCAGCCAAGACAGGGGGGCGGATACGCAGTATTTT
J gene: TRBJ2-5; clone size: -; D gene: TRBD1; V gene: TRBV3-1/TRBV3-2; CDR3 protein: CASSQARHLTGAYETQYF; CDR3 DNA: TGTGCCAGCAGCCAAGCCCGACACTTGACAGGGGCTTATGAGACCCAGTACTTC
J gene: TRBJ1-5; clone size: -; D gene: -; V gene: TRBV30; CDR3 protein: CAWSVDNNQPQHF; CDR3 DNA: TGTGCCTGGAGTGTGGACAACAATCAGCCCCAGCATTTT
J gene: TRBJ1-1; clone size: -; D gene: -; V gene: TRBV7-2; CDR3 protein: CASSSGGFFTEAFF; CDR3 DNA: TGTGCCAGCAGCTCCGGGGGTTTTTTCACTGAAGCTTTCTTT
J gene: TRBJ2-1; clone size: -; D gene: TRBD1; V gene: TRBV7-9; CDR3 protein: CASSQQGATVNEQFF; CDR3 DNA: TGTGCCAGCAGCCAACAGGGGGCGACGGTCAATGAGCAGTTCTTC
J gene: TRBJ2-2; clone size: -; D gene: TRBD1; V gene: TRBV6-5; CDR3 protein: CASSYDRATGELFF; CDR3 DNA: TGTGCCAGCAGTTACGACAGGGCCACCGGGGAGCTGTTTTTT
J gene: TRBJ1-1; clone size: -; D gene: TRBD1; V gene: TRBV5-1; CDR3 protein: CASSGTDNTEAFF; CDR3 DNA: TGCGCCAGCAGCGGGACAGATAACACTGAAGCTTTCTTT
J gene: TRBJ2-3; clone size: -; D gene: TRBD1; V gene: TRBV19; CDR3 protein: CASSPRTGYNTDTQYF; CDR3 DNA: TGTGCCAGTAGTCCACGGACAGGGTACAACACAGATACGCAGTATTTT
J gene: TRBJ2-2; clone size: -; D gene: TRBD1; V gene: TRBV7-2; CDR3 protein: CASSSQGYGELFF; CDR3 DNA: TGTGCCAGCAGCTCACAGGGGTACGGGGAGCTGTTTTTT
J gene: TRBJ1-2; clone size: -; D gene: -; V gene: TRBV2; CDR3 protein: CASSDQGPIGYTF; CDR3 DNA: TGTGCCAGCAGCGATCAGGGTCCAATTGGCTACACCTTC
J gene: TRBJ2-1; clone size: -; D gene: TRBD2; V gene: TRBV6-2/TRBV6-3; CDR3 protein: CASSFSGGDNEQFF; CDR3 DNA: TGTGCCAGCAGTTTTAGCGGGGGGGACAATGAGCAGTTCTTC
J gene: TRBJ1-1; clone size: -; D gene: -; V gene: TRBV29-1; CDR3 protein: CSVGNTNTEAFF; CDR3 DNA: TGCAGCGTTGGAAACACGAACACTGAAGCTTTCTTT
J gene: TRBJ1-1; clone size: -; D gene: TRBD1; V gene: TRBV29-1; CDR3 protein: CSVAGGAFF; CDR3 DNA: TGCAGCGTTGCAGGGGGAGCTTTCTTT